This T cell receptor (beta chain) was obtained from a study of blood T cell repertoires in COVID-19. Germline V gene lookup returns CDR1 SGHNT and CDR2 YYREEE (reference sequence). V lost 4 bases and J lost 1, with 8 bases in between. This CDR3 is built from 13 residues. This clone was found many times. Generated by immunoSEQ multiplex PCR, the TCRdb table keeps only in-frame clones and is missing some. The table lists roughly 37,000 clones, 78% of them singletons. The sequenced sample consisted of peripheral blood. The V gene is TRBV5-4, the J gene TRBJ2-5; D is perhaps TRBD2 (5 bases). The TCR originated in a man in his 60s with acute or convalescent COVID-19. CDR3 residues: CASSAAGQETQYF. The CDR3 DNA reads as TGTGCCAGCAGCGCCGCGGGCCAAGAGACCCAGTACTTC.